The 28 T cell receptor beta chains presented below share a single source sample, sequenced in a study of beta chain features in type 1 diabetes. Study-wide points: Type 1 diabetes patients had TCRB CDR3s that were shorter (moderately but significantly so) in all four CD4+ subsets.

Their antigens are not known. Expressed TCRB transcripts were sequenced because the isolated RNA had all been reverse transcribed beforehand. Repertoires were generated with immunoSEQ multiplex PCR, while TCRdb's copy carries only in-frame clones and drops some. Among about 710,000 clones listed, over 12% were seen once. The sequenced sample was naive CD4+ T cells from blood. These receptors were collected from a man younger than 35 with type 1 diabetes.

V is TRBV7-9 and J is TRBJ2-1, with a tentative D call TRBD2 (5 bases). Trimming removed 5 bases at V and 4 bases at J, with 15 bases between. The CDR3 contains 15 residues. Germline loops: CDR1 SEHNR, CDR2 FQNEAQ (reference sequence). As DNA, the CDR3 is TGTGCCAGCAGCCTGTCGATAGCGAATTACAATGAGCAGTTCTTC. Residues: CASSLSIANYNEQFF. The full variable domain, completed using reference TRBV7-9 and TRBJ2-1, is DTGVSQNPRHKITKRGQNVTFRCDPISEHNRLYWYRQTLGQGPEFLTYFQNEAQLEKSRLLSDRFSAERPKGSFSTLEIQRTEQGDSAMYLCASSLSIANYNEQFFGPGTRLTVL.

This clone appeared a few times. The chain uses TRBV6-5 and TRBJ1-6; weak D call: TRBD1 (5 bases). V shed 0 bases and J shed 6 bases, with 6 bases lying between them. CDR3 size: 14 residues. The germline gives CDR1 MNHEY, CDR2 SVGAGI. The CDR3 spells CASSYSGGNSPLHF. The CDR3 DNA follows: TGTGCCAGCAGTTACTCGGGGGGTAATTCACCCCTCCACTTT.

This chain uses TRBV11-2 with TRBJ2-7; D might be TRBD1 (6 bases). Per the germline V gene, CDR1 is SGHAT and CDR2 is FQNNGV. V lost 1 base to trimming and J lost 3 bases, with 10 bases between them. The CDR3 is 14 amino acids. CDR3 region: CASSLVGQYYEQYF. As DNA, the CDR3 is TGTGCCAGCAGCTTAGTAGGACAGTACTACGAGCAGTACTTC. The variable domain in full, completed from reference TRBV11-2 and TRBJ2-7, reads EAGVAQSPRYKIIEKRQSVAFWCNPISGHATLYWYQQILGQGPKLLIQFQNNGVVDDSQLPKDRFSAERLKGVDSTLKIQPAKLEDSAVYLCASSLVGQYYEQYFGPGTRLTVT.

The gene calls are TRBV29-1 and TRBJ2-5, with D maybe TRBD2 (6 bases). Germline V CDR1 and CDR2: SQVTM, ANQGSEA. The CDR3 is 13 residues long. Deletions cut 6 bases from V and 4 bases from J, with 15 bases between. CDR3 in amino acids: CSVDLEGGETQYF. The CDR3 DNA reads TGCAGCGTGGACCTAGAGGGAGGAGAGACCCAGTACTTC.

In this sample, this clone turned up a few times. The rearrangement joins TRBV7-2 to TRBJ2-3; D is unresolved. This CDR3 spans 15 amino acids. Germline values: CDR1 SGHTA, CDR2 FQGNSA. The V and J ends lost 3 bases and 2 bases respectively, with 12 bases between them. The CDR3 nucleotides read TGTGCCAGCAGCTTCTTTCGGTCAACCACAGATACGCAGTATTTT. Protein product: CASSFFRSTTDTQYF.

In its sample, this clone was seen a few times. V gene TRBV7-2 combines with J gene TRBJ2-7; D not certain. The CDR3 covers 12 residues. V lost 10 bases to trimming and J lost 2 bases, with 12 bases between them. Germline CDR1 reads SGHTA; CDR2 reads FQGNSA. The CDR3 nucleotides read TGTGCCATCGGTAGGGATCCCTACGAGCAGTACTTC. Its translation is CAIGRDPYEQYF. The full variable domain, rest sourced from reference TRBV7-2 and TRBJ2-7, is GAGVSQSPSNKVTEKGKDVELRCDPISGHTALYWYRQSLGQGLEFLIYFQGNSAPDKSGLPSDRFSAERTGGSVSTLTIQRTQQEDSAVYLCAIGRDPYEQYFGPGTRLTVT.

This clone showed up just a few times. V gene TRBV10-1 combines with J gene TRBJ2-4, with no clear D. The CDR3 length is 13 residues. Germline CDR1 reads WNHNN; CDR2 reads SYGVQD (reference sequence). The V end was cut by 5 bases, the J end by 8 bases, with 13 bases between. The CDR3 region has the DNA TGCGCCAGCAGTCCCGGCCTCACGGACATTCAGTACTTC. Translated, it gives CASSPGLTDIQYF.

The chain uses TRBV4-1 and TRBJ2-7; 7 bases are a match to TRBD1. The CDR3 totals 20 residues. Looked up from germline, CDR1 is MGHRA and CDR2 is YSYEKL. V gave up 4 bases and J gave up 0 bases; unmatched junction bases: 21. CDR3 sequence: CASSPRIRDRSRSSSYEQYF. The CDR3 DNA reads TGCGCCAGCAGCCCCCGGATCCGGGACAGATCTAGATCGAGCTCCTACGAGCAGTACTTC.

The sample holds a few counts of this clone. J is TRBJ2-3 and V is TRBV2; D is unresolved. Germline V gives CDR1 SNHLY, CDR2 FYNNEI. This CDR3 is built from 13 residues. V was cut by 7 bases and J by 2 bases, with 10 bases left in between. In DNA form, the CDR3 reads TGTGCCAGCAATCGCGACCTCACAGATACGCAGTATTTT. Its protein product is CASNRDLTDTQYF.

V usage is TRBV4-3 and J usage is TRBJ2-3, with D perhaps being TRBD1 or TRBD2 (5 bases each). The ends were cut back, 3 bases at V and 8 bases at J, with 18 bases in the middle. There are 15 residues in the CDR3. CDR1 is LGHNA and CDR2 is YSLEER in the germline V gene. The CDR3 reads CASSQGETVLGTQYF. The CDR3 nucleotides read TGCGCCAGCAGCCAGGGAGAGACAGTCCTCGGTACGCAGTATTTT.

The genes are TRBV2 and TRBJ1-2, with 7 bases that match TRBD1. The CDR3 is made up of 14 amino acids. Germline-derived CDR1 and CDR2 are SNHLY and FYNNEI. Trimming cost V 2 bases and J 4 bases; bases outside gene matches: 4. CDR3 region: CASSENRDSYGYTF. CDR3 DNA: TGTGCCAGCAGTGAAAATCGGGACAGCTATGGCTACACCTTC. Complete variable domain (other parts from reference TRBV2 and TRBJ1-2): EPEVTQTPSHQVTQMGQEVILRCVPISNHLYFYWYRQILGQKVEFLVSFYNNEISEKSEIFDDQFSVERPDGSNFTLKIRSTKLEDSAMYFCASSENRDSYGYTFGSGTRLTVV.

This chain links TRBV6-5 with TRBJ1-1; D uncertain. This CDR3 comprises 11 residues. Trimming took off 5 bases at V and 11 bases at J, with 12 bases between the two ends. Per the germline V gene, CDR1 is MNHEY and CDR2 is SVGAGI. This CDR3 is CASSRGGRAFF. The CDR3, as DNA: TGTGCCAGCAGTAGAGGAGGGCGTGCTTTCTTT.

V and J are TRBV6-1 and TRBJ2-1; D remains ambiguous. V gave up 3 bases and J gave up 5 bases, with 8 bases separating them. CDR3 length: 13 residues. Germline lookup yields CDR1 MNHNS and CDR2 SASEGT. The CDR3 sequence is CASSEVLNNEQFF. For the CDR3, the DNA is TGTGCCAGCAGTGAGGTTCTCAACAATGAGCAGTTCTTC.

This clone was observed a handful of times. The chain is built from TRBV10-3 and TRBJ1-1, with 11 bases fitting TRBD1. Trimming at V came to 4 bases and at J to 3 bases, leaving 4 bases not matched to a gene. This CDR3 is built from 15 residues. Germline loops: CDR1 ENHRY, CDR2 SYGVKD. The CDR3 region is CAISGGDRGYTEAFF. Here the CDR3 DNA reads TGTGCCATCAGTGGAGGGGACAGGGGGTACACTGAAGCTTTCTTT.

The V and J genes are TRBV18 and TRBJ1-2; D is uncertain. The CDR3 spans 11 residues. Between the trimmed V and J ends, which lost 1 base and 6 bases, there was a span of 3 bases. CDR1 and CDR2 (germline): KGHSH, LQKENI. CDR3 in amino acids: CASSPQNGYTF. The CDR3 region has the DNA TGTGCCAGCTCACCACAGAATGGCTACACCTTC.

In its sample, this clone was seen a few times. The chain recombines TRBV19 with TRBJ2-1; D could derive from TRBD1 or TRBD2 (5 bases each). The CDR3 length is 13 residues. Germline values: CDR1 LNHDA, CDR2 SQIVND (reference sequence). Deletions cut 3 bases from V and 5 bases from J, with 8 bases between. This CDR3 reads CASSIRDHNEQFF. CDR3 nucleotide sequence: TGTGCCAGTAGTATCCGGGACCACAATGAGCAGTTCTTC.

V and J are TRBV5-1 and TRBJ2-7, with unresolved D. The CDR3 is made up of 15 amino acids. V was clipped by 0 bases and J by 5 bases, with 15 bases between them. Germline CDR1 and CDR2: SGHRS and YFSETQ. The CDR3: CASSLGLPPAHEQYF. The CDR3 region has the DNA TGCGCCAGCAGCTTGGGGCTACCTCCGGCCCACGAGCAGTACTTC.

This clone was seen a handful of times. V and J are TRBV18 and TRBJ2-5; D is uncertain. Trimming took off 10 bases at V and 1 base at J, with 16 bases between the two ends. This CDR3 is 14 amino acids long. The germline V gene has CDR1 KGHSH and CDR2 LQKENI. The CDR3 nucleotides read TGTGCCACCCGACTTGCAAACCGCCAAGAGACCCAGTACTTC. It yields the protein CATRLANRQETQYF.

This clone has more than one count but fewer than ten. The rearrangement links TRBV29-1 to TRBJ2-5; 8 bases are shared with TRBD1. V trimming: 5 bases; J trimming: 1 base; junction bases outside the gene matches: 3. Per germline, CDR1 SQVTM and CDR2 ANQGSEA. This CDR3 is built from 13 residues. CDR3 bases: TGCAGCGTTTTTACAGGGGGCCAAGAGACCCAGTACTTC. As protein: CSVFTGGQETQYF.

This clone has a handful of counts. The gene calls are TRBV28 and TRBJ1-1; D is ambiguous. Germline loops: CDR1 MDHEN, CDR2 SYDVKM. Trimming shortened V by 6 bases and J by 3 bases, and 11 bases separated the two germline ends. The CDR3 spans 13 residues. The CDR3 reads CASSPPTDTEAFF. Written as DNA, the CDR3 is TGTGCCAGCAGCCCCCCTACGGACACTGAAGCTTTCTTT.

This chain uses TRBV5-1 with TRBJ2-3; 9 positions agree with TRBD1. Germline V gene lookup returns CDR1 SGHRS and CDR2 YFSETQ. Losses at the gene ends were 3 bases for V and 4 bases for J; bases not matched to a gene: 6. This CDR3 contains 15 residues. This CDR3 is CASSSGQGGADTQYF. CDR3 coding DNA: TGCGCCAGCAGCTCGGGACAGGGTGGAGCAGATACGCAGTATTTT. Using reference TRBV5-1 and TRBJ2-3 for the parts outside the CDR3, the full variable domain is KAGVTQTPRYLIKTRGQQVTLSCSPISGHRSVSWYQQTPGQGLQFLFEYFSETQRNKGNFPGRFSGRQFSNSRSEMNVSTLELGDSALYLCASSSGQGGADTQYFGPGTRLTVL.

The chain employs TRBV23-1 and TRBJ2-4; tentatively, D is TRBD1 (5 bases). TRBV23-1 is recorded as an ORF, its role being uncertain. Trimming removed 6 bases from V and 0 bases from J, with 9 bases in between. There are 14 residues in the CDR3. In DNA, the CDR3 is TGCGCCAGCAGCCTGGACACAGCCAAAAACATTCAGTACTTC. This translates into CASSLDTAKNIQYF.

This clone has only a few counts. The V gene is TRBV6-5, the J gene TRBJ2-3, with TRBD2 matching 8 bases. V trimming: 8 bases; J trimming: 1 base; junction bases outside the gene matches: 8. The CDR3 covers 15 residues. CDR1 is MNHEY, CDR2 SVGAGI, per germline. The CDR3 is CASRKLAAGTDTQYF. In DNA form, the CDR3 reads TGTGCCAGCCGAAAACTAGCGGCGGGCACAGATACGCAGTATTTT.

The chain recombines TRBV30 with TRBJ2-7; D possibly corresponds to TRBD1 (6 bases). V was trimmed by 0 bases and J by 2 bases, leaving 14 bases between them. Germline lookup yields CDR1 GTSNPN and CDR2 SVGIG (reference sequence). The CDR3 has 15 amino acids. CDR3 sequence reads: CAWSVRKGVTYEQYF. The CDR3 DNA follows: TGTGCCTGGAGTGTACGGAAGGGGGTAACCTACGAGCAGTACTTC.

This clone was found a few times. The rearrangement joins TRBV7-2 to TRBJ2-3; D not certain. The CDR3 has 12 amino acids. V lost 3 bases to trimming and J lost 4 bases, with 5 bases between them. CDR1 and CDR2 (germline): SGHTA, FQGNSA. CDR3: CASSFNADTQYF. The DNA of the CDR3 is TGTGCCAGCAGCTTTAACGCAGATACGCAGTATTTT.

The chain joins TRBV29-1 to TRBJ2-5; 14 bases align to TRBD2. The length of the CDR3 is 14 residues. Per the germline V gene, CDR1 is SQVTM and CDR2 is ANQGSEA. V dropped 6 bases and J dropped 1; count of bases not matched to a gene: 1. The CDR3 sequence: CSVTSGGAQETQYF. The CDR3 coding sequence is TGCAGCGTGACTAGCGGGGGGGCCCAAGAGACCCAGTACTTC.

This clone was counted a few times. The V call is TRBV6-5, the J call TRBJ2-7; D unresolved. CDR3 length: 14 residues. Per germline, CDR1 MNHEY and CDR2 SVGAGI. Trimming took off 3 bases at V and 2 bases at J, with 11 bases between the two ends. CDR3: CASSYQLQAYEQYF. In DNA, the CDR3 is TGTGCCAGCAGTTATCAGTTGCAGGCCTACGAGCAGTACTTC.

The chain joins TRBV6-1 to TRBJ2-5; D unresolved. Trimming shortened V by 1 base and J by 4 bases, and 4 bases separated the two germline ends. CDR1 MNHNS and CDR2 SASEGT come from the germline V gene. This CDR3 spans 12 amino acids. CDR3 in DNA: TGTGCCAGCAGTGAAGTAGGAGAGACCCAGTACTTC. Amino acids: CASSEVGETQYF.